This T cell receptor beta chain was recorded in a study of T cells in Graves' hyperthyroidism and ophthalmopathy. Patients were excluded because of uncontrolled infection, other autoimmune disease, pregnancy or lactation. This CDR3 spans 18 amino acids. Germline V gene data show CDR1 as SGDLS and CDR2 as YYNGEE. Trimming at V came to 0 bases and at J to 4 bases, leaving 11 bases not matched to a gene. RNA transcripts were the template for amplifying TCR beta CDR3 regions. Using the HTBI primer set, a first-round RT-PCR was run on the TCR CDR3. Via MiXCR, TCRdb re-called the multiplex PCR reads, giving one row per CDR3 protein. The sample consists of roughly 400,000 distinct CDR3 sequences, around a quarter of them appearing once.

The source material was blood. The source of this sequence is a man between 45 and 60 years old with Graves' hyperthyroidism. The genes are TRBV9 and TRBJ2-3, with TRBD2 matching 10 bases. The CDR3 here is CASSVDLAGAPGPDTQYF. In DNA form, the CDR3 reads TGTGCCAGCAGCGTAGATCTAGCGGGAGCACCGGGACCAGATACGCAGTATTTT.